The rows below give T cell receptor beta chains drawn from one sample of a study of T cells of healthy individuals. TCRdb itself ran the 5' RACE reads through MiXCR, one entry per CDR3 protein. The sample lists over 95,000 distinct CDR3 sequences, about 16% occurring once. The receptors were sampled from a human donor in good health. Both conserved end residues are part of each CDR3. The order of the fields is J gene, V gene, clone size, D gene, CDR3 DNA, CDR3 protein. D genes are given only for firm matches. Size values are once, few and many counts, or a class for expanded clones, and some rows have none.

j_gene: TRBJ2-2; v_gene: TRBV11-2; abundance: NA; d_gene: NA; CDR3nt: TGTGCCAGCAGCTTTCAGAGCGGGGAGCTGTTTTTT; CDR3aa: CASSFQSGELFF
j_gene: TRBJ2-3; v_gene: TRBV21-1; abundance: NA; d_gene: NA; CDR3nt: TGTGCCAGCGGTATACAGACAAGAGAGCAGAGCACAGATACGCAGTATTTT; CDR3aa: CASGIQTREQSTDTQYF
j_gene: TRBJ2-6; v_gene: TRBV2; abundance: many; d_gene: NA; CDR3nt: TGTGCCAGCAGTACAGGGTCCGATGGGGCCAACGTCCTGACTTTC; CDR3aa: CASSTGSDGANVLTF
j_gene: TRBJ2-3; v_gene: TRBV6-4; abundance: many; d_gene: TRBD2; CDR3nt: TGTGCCAGCAGTGACGGACTAGCGGGAGAGGGGAAATATTTT; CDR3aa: CASSDGLAGEGKYF
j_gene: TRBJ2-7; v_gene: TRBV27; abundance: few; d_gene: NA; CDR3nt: TGTGCCAGCAGTCTCGGACAGGAGCAGTACTTC; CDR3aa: CASSLGQEQYF
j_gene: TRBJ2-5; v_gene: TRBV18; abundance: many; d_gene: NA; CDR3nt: TGTGCCAGCTCACTGGCGGGTACCGGAGAGACCCAGTACTTC; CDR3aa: CASSLAGTGETQYF
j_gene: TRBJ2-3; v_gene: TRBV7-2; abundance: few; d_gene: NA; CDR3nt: TGTGCCAGCAGCCTCAGGAACACAGATACGCAGTATTTT; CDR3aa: CASSLRNTDTQYF
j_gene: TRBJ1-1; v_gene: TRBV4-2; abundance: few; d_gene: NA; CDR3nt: TGTGCCAGCAGCCAGTTGGGAGGAAAGGCTGAAGCTTTCTTT; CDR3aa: CASSQLGGKAEAFF
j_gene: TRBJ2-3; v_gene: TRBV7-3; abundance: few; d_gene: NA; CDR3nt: TGTGCCAGCAGCTGGGACGGAAGCACAGATACGCAGTATTTT; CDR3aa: CASSWDGSTDTQYF
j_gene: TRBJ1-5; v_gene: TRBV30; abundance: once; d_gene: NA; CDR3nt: TGTGCCTGGGGGCCTAGGCAGGGAAAGCAGCCCCAGCATTTT; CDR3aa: CAWGPRQGKQPQHF
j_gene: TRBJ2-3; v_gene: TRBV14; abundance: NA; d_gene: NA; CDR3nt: TGTGCCAGCAGCCAAGATTGGGGGGGCGAGGCAGATACGCAGTATTTT; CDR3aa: CASSQDWGGEADTQYF
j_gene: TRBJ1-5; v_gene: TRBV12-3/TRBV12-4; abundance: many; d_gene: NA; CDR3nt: TGTGCCAGCAGTTCAAGGGTTGTCAATCAGCCCCAGCATTTT; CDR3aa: CASSSRVVNQPQHF
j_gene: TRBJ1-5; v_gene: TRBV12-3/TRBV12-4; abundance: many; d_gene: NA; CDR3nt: TGTGCCAGAGCGAACAGTAATCAGCCCCAGCATTTT; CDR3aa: CARANSNQPQHF
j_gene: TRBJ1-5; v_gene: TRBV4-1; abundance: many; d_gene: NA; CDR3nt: TGCGCCAGCAGCCAAGCACAAGACTCGCCCCAGCATTTT; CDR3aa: CASSQAQDSPQHF
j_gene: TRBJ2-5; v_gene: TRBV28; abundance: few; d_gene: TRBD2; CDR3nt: TGTGCCAGCAGTTTCCCAACTAGCGGCCAAGAGACCCAGTACTTC; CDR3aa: CASSFPTSGQETQYF
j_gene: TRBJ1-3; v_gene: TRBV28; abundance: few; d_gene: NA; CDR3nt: TGTGCCAGCAGTTTTTGGGTGATGGCAGGCACAGGGACTGATGGAAACACCATATATTTT; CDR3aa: CASSFWVMAGTGTDGNTIYF
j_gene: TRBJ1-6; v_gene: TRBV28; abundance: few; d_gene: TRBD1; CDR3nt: TGTGCCAGCAGCTCGGGACAGGGTTCCTATAATTCACCCCTCCACTTT; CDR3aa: CASSSGQGSYNSPLHF